The 18 T cell receptor beta chains given below trace back to one sample, sequenced in a study of blood T cell repertoires in COVID-19. The assay was immunoSEQ multiplex PCR, and TCRdb's table has in-frame clones only and misses some. The sample has around 70,000 clones; more than 75% are singletons. The sequenced sample consisted of peripheral blood. These receptors were obtained from a man between 45 and 60 years old with acute or convalescent COVID-19.

This clone was seen only a few times. The CDR3 coding sequence is TGTGCCAGCAGCTGGGGGACACTCGAGGGGGAAGAGACCCAGTACTTC. It translates to CASSWGTLEGEETQYF. This chain joins TRBV5-8 and TRBJ2-5, with a possible D match to TRBD1 (6 bases). The germline V gene encodes CDR1 SGHTS and CDR2 YDEGEE. V lost 3 bases and J lost 3, with 18 bases in between. The CDR3 loop spans 16 amino acids.

This chain uses TRBV5-6 with TRBJ1-5; perhaps TRBD1 as D (6 bases). V was trimmed by 1 base and J by 4 bases, leaving 12 bases between them. The germline gives CDR1 SGHDT, CDR2 YYEEEE. The CDR3 consists of 15 residues. CDR3 sequence reads: CASSLWQGINQPQHF. The CDR3 DNA reads as TGTGCCAGCAGCTTGTGGCAGGGGATAAATCAGCCCCAGCATTTT.

In this sample, this clone turned up once. The V and J genes are TRBV6-2 or TRBV6-3 and TRBJ2-1; TRBD2 aligns across 8 bases. Looked up from germline, CDR1 is MNHEY and CDR2 is SVGEGT. Trimming removed 6 bases from V and 10 bases from J; junction bases left unmatched: 11. This CDR3 has 14 residues. The CDR3 bases are TGTGCCAGCAGCCCCCCGATAGTAGCGGGGGAGCAGTTCTTC. Protein sequence: CASSPPIVAGEQFF.

The chain couples TRBV15 to TRBJ1-6; tentatively, D is TRBD1 (6 bases). Germline lookup yields CDR1 LNHNV and CDR2 YYDKDF (reference sequence). This CDR3 region has 13 residues. Trimming pared 8 bases from V and 9 bases from J, leaving 14 bases between. CDR3 nucleotide sequence: TGTGCCACCGGCGAGGGGGATGGTTCACCCCTCCACTTT. This sequence encodes CATGEGDGSPLHF. Variable domain in full (rest from reference TRBV15 and TRBJ1-6): DAMVIQNPRYQVTQFGKPVTLSCSQTLNHNVMYWYQQKSSQAPKLLFHYYDKDFNNEADTPDNFQSRRPNTSFCFLDIRSPGLGDTAMYLCATGEGDGSPLHFGNGTRLTVT.

This chain joins TRBV20-1 and TRBJ2-7, with unresolved D. The CDR3 spans 11 residues. The V end was cut by 3 bases, the J end by 3 bases, with 6 bases between. Germline CDR1 reads DFQATT; CDR2 reads SNEGSKA (reference sequence). CDR3 DNA sequence: TGCAGTGCTAGTACGGGCTACGAGCAGTACGTC. Amino acid sequence: CSASTGYEQYV.

DNA for the CDR3: TGTGCCAGCAGCGCGAACCCTAGCGGCACCGGGGAGCTGTTTTTT. It specifies CASSANPSGTGELFF. The rearrangement links TRBV9 to TRBJ2-2, with TRBD2 matching 7 bases. The length of the CDR3 is 15 residues. CDR1 is SGDLS and CDR2 is YYNGEE in the germline V gene. Trimming removed 3 bases from V and 4 bases from J; junction bases left unmatched: 6. Using reference TRBV9 and TRBJ2-2 for the parts outside the CDR3, the full variable domain is DSGVTQTPKHLITATGQRVTLRCSPRSGDLSVYWYQQSLDQGLQFLIQYYNGEERAKGNILERFSAQQFPDLHSELNLSSLELGDSALYFCASSANPSGTGELFFGEGSRLTVL.

The V call is TRBV4-3, the J call TRBJ1-1, with D hard to call. Between the trimmed V and J ends, which lost 1 base and 4 bases, there was a span of 10 bases. Germline-derived CDR1 and CDR2 are LGHNA and YSLEER. The CDR3 totals 14 residues. In DNA form, the CDR3 reads TGCGCCAGCAGCCAAGTCTTGAGTACCACTGAAGCTTTCTTT. It is translated as CASSQVLSTTEAFF.

The chain employs TRBV5-1 and TRBJ2-2; 7 positions match TRBD2. Germline V gives CDR1 SGHRS, CDR2 YFSETQ. The CDR3 covers 16 residues. The J segment lost 0 bases and the V segment lost 6 bases, leaving 8 bases of the junction unmatched. In DNA, the CDR3 is TGCGCCAGCAAAAGAAGCGGGACCGCGAACACCGGGGAGCTGTTTTTT. Translation gives CASKRSGTANTGELFF.

The chain carries TRBV7-8 and TRBJ2-5; D call uncertain. This CDR3 comprises 11 residues. Trimming stripped 3 bases from V and 5 bases from J, with 4 bases between. In germline, CDR1 is SGHVS, CDR2 FQNEAQ. CDR3 protein: CASSFGETQYF. In DNA, the CDR3 is TGTGCCAGCAGCTTCGGGGAGACCCAGTACTTC.

This clone was counted between two and nine times. J is TRBJ1-5 and V is TRBV10-2, with TRBD1 matching over 9 bases. CDR3 length: 14 amino acids. The J segment lost 5 bases and the V segment lost 6 bases, leaving 5 bases of the junction unmatched. CDR1 is WSHSY, CDR2 SAAADI, per germline. CDR3 bases: TGCGCCAGCAGGGGACAGGGCAAGGATCAGCCCCAGCATTTT. This codes for CASRGQGKDQPQHF.

V is TRBV27 and J is TRBJ1-5, with 7 positions matching TRBD1. With V trimmed by 2 bases and J by 9 bases, 7 bases remained unmatched. CDR1 is MNHEY and CDR2 is SMNVEV in the germline V gene (reference sequence). The CDR3 runs 14 residues. For the CDR3, the DNA is TGTGCCAGCAGTTTACTGACAGGGTTCGGGCCCCAGCATTTT. Its translation: CASSLLTGFGPQHF.

This chain joins TRBV18 and TRBJ2-3; TRBD2 might be the D (6 bases). Per germline, CDR1 KGHSH and CDR2 LQKENI. Trimming shortened V by 2 bases and J by 4 bases, and 7 bases separated the two germline ends. The CDR3 has 13 amino acids. The CDR3 region is CASSPSSADTQYF. As DNA, the CDR3 is TGTGCCAGCTCACCATCTAGCGCAGATACGCAGTATTTT.

The rearrangement uses TRBV15 and TRBJ2-7; D is unclear. Germline CDR1 LNHNV, CDR2 YYDKDF (reference sequence). The CDR3 runs 12 residues. Trimming cost V 5 bases and J 2 bases, with 7 bases left between them. The CDR3 sequence is CATSSGAYEQYF. The CDR3 DNA reads TGTGCCACCAGCTCAGGCGCCTACGAGCAGTACTTC. The entire variable domain, with the rest obtained from reference TRBV15 and TRBJ2-7, is as follows: DAMVIQNPRYQVTQFGKPVTLSCSQTLNHNVMYWYQQKSSQAPKLLFHYYDKDFNNEADTPDNFQSRRPNTSFCFLDIRSPGLGDTAMYLCATSSGAYEQYFGPGTRLTVT.

The chain joins TRBV29-1 to TRBJ1-2; D ambiguous. The V gene lost 3 bases and the J gene lost 5 bases, with 16 bases spanning the gap. This CDR3 spans 14 amino acids. CDR1 is SQVTM, CDR2 ANQGSEA, per germline. CDR3 region: CSVEDARLGYGYTF. In DNA form, the CDR3 reads TGCAGCGTTGAGGATGCCAGGCTTGGGTATGGCTACACCTTC.

V and J are TRBV11-2 and TRBJ1-2; D unclear. V was pared by 5 bases and J by 0 bases, with 13 bases between. Germline V gene data show CDR1 as SGHAT and CDR2 as FQNNGV. The CDR3 has 15 amino acids. The CDR3 sequence: CASSQLADTNYGYTF. CDR3 bases: TGTGCCAGCAGCCAACTCGCAGACACTAACTATGGCTACACCTTC. Drawing the rest from reference TRBV11-2 and TRBJ1-2, the complete variable domain is EAGVAQSPRYKIIEKRQSVAFWCNPISGHATLYWYQQILGQGPKLLIQFQNNGVVDDSQLPKDRFSAERLKGVDSTLKIQPAKLEDSAVYLCASSQLADTNYGYTFGSGTRLTVV.

V and J are TRBV6-6 and TRBJ2-7; possibly TRBD1 for D (5 bases). The CDR3 totals 13 residues. Germline V gives CDR1 MNHNY, CDR2 SVGAGI (reference sequence). Trimming removed 0 bases from V and 6 bases from J, with 9 bases in between. The CDR3 nucleotides are TGTGCCAGCAGTTACTCCCAGGGCTTCGAGCAGTACGTC. This gives the protein CASSYSQGFEQYV.

The rearrangement joins TRBV7-8 to TRBJ2-7; possibly TRBD1 for D (6 bases). Germline V lookup: CDR1 SGHVS, CDR2 FQNEAQ. V gave up 5 bases and J gave up 2 bases, with 10 bases separating them. This CDR3 is 13 amino acids long. CDR3 DNA: TGTGCCAGCAGCACCGAGGGGGCCTACGAGCAGTACGTC. Its protein is CASSTEGAYEQYV.

The rearrangement links TRBV28 to TRBJ2-5, with a tentative D call TRBD2 (6 bases). Trimming took off 3 bases at V and 2 bases at J, with 16 bases between the two ends. CDR1 is MDHEN, CDR2 SYDVKM, per germline. The CDR3 extends over 16 amino acids. The DNA of the CDR3 is TGTGCCAGCAGTTTCGTCGATAGCGGTTTTCAAGAGACCCAGTACTTC. It codes for CASSFVDSGFQETQYF.